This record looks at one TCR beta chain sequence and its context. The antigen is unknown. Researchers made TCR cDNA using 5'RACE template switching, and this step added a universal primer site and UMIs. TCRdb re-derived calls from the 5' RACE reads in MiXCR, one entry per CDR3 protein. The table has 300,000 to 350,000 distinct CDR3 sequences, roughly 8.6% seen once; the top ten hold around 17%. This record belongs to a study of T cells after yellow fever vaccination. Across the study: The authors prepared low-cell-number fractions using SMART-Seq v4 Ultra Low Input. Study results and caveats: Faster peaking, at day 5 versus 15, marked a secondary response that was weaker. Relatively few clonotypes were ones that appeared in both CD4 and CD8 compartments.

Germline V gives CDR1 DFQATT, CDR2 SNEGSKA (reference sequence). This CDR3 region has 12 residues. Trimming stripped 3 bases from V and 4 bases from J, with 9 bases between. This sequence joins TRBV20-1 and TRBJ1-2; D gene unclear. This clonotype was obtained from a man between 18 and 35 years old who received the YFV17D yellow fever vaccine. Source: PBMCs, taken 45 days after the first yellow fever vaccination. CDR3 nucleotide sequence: TGCAGTGCTAGCCCCAAGTTCTATGGCTACACCTTC. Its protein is CSASPKFYGYTF.